This entry features one TCR beta chain sequence. Germline values: CDR1 SNHLY, CDR2 FYNNEI. V was trimmed by 4 bases and J by 1 base, leaving 10 bases between them. CDR3 length: 14 amino acids. These data come from a study of shared T cell receptors in the human thymus. Produced via immunoSEQ multiplex PCR; TCRdb's table is partial and in-frame only. Of over 650,000 clones listed, around 87% are singletons. The data were also submitted as part of a second study, on human thymus T cells.

The sample comprised thymocytes. The rearrangement joins TRBV2 to TRBJ1-1, with D hard to call. The clonotype was recovered from a boy under two years old with a congenital heart defect. CDR3 loop: CASSGNSWNTEAFF. The CDR3 nucleotides read TGTGCCAGCAGTGGTAACAGCTGGAACACTGAAGCTTTCTTT.